This T cell receptor beta chain was retrieved from a study of blood T cell repertoires in COVID-19. Study context: The origin of the acute and convalescent COVID-19 samples was the United States, Italy and Spain. T cells, B-cell-depleted T cells, or PBMCs provided the cDNA or gDNA that served as material.

Here immunoSEQ multiplex PCR was the method, and the copy in TCRdb shows in-frame clones only, minus some. The sample includes some 670,000 clones, 90% of them seen just once. The trim removed 0 bases at V and 5 bases at J, leaving 17 bases unmatched. Germline V gene lookup returns CDR1 LGHNT and CDR2 FRNRAP. The CDR3 consists of 20 residues. The sample consisted of peripheral blood. The chain recombines TRBV12-5 with TRBJ2-2, with TRBD2 matching over 8 bases. This sequence originates from a woman between 18 and 29 years old with acute or convalescent COVID-19. DNA for the CDR3: TGTGCTAGTGGTTTGGTTACGGGAGGCTCTCCGGGAGGGTTTACCGGGGAGCTGTTTTTT. This translates into CASGLVTGGSPGGFTGELFF. The whole variable domain, remainder taken from reference TRBV12-5 and TRBJ2-2, is DARVTQTPRHKVTEMGQEVTMRCQPILGHNTVFWYRQTMMQGLELLAYFRNRAPLDDSGMPKDRFSAEMPDATLATLKIQPSEPRDSAVYFCASGLVTGGSPGGFTGELFFGEGSRLTVL.